The clone carrying this TCR beta chain was picked up one time. Clones were read by immunoSEQ multiplex PCR, and TCRdb kept only the in-frame ones, dropping some. In the table there are 200,000 to 300,000 clones, approximately 90% of which are singletons. This sample is drawn from a study of blood T cell repertoires in COVID-19. On the study more broadly: Sites across the United States, Italy and Spain contributed samples from acute and convalescent COVID-19. PBMCs, B-cell-depleted T cells, or T cells provided the cDNA or gDNA that made up the material.

Germline V gene sequence: CDR1 MNHEY, CDR2 SVGEGT. The length of the CDR3 is 15 residues. Trimming removed 5 bases from V and 3 bases from J; junction bases left unmatched: 9. Study members were between roughly 18 and 89 years old and lived in 24 US regions. The genes are TRBV6-2 or TRBV6-3 and TRBJ2-7; 8 nucleotides agree with TRBD1. Input material: PBMCs or T cells enriched from blood (not recorded which). The sequence was obtained from a woman aged 40-49 years with acute COVID-19. The CDR3 region is CASSRLGQDVYEQYF. CDR3 DNA sequence: TGTGCCAGCAGTCGTCTGGGACAGGACGTCTACGAGCAGTACTTC.